The 20 T cell receptor beta chains below come from one sample, sequenced in a study of T cells in Graves' hyperthyroidism and ophthalmopathy. Researchers amplified the TCR beta CDR3 regions from RNA transcripts. The HTBI primer set was used in a first-round RT-PCR of the TCR CDR3. TCRdb passed the multiplex PCR reads through MiXCR, listing each CDR3 protein once. The table records about 740,000 distinct CDR3 sequences, 12% to 15% of them present only once. The sample was blood. These receptors came from a woman aged 18-29 years with Graves' hyperthyroidism.

This clonotype showed up just a few times. The V and J genes are TRBV19 and TRBJ2-2, with 13 bases fitting TRBD2. The CDR3 spans 17 residues. Germline V CDR1 and CDR2: LNHDA, SQIVND (reference sequence). With V trimmed by 3 bases and J by 4 bases, 5 bases remained unmatched. The CDR3 DNA is TGTGCCAGTAGTATCTCGGGACTAGCGGGGAGCACCGGGGAGCTGTTTTTT. This encodes CASSISGLAGSTGELFF.

This clonotype was counted at least ten times. The rearrangement joins TRBV11-3 to TRBJ2-3, with 10 bases matching TRBD2. J was trimmed by 0 bases and V by 3 bases; bases with no gene match: 12. The CDR3 is 19 amino acids. Germline CDR1 reads SGHNT; CDR2 reads YENEEA. The CDR3, as DNA: TGTGCCAGCAGCTTTGCCTCCTTAGCGGGAGGAGGCAGCACAGATACGCAGTATTTT. As protein: CASSFASLAGGGSTDTQYF.

This clonotype was found once. The gene calls are TRBV6-1 and TRBJ2-1; D remains unclear. V lost 6 bases to trimming and J lost 0 bases, with 18 bases between them. Per the germline V gene, CDR1 is MNHNS and CDR2 is SASEGT. The CDR3 covers 17 residues. CDR3 bases: TGTGCCAGCAGACTCATTACAATCATGAGCTCCTACAATGAGCAGTTCTTC. Encoded protein: CASRLITIMSSYNEQFF.

This clonotype was picked up many times. The gene calls are TRBV27 and TRBJ1-1; 7 bases are shared with TRBD1. Germline CDR1 reads MNHEY; CDR2 reads SMNVEV (reference sequence). The CDR3 covers 14 residues. The V gene end was trimmed by 3 bases and the J gene end by 0 bases; junction bases not matched to a gene: 1. The CDR3 sequence is CASSFTGVNTEAFF. The DNA for the CDR3 is TGTGCCAGCAGTTTTACAGGGGTGAACACTGAAGCTTTCTTT.

This clonotype has a handful of counts. The J gene is TRBJ1-6, the V gene TRBV28; no clear D. There are 14 residues in the CDR3. In germline, CDR1 is MDHEN, CDR2 SYDVKM. Trimming took off 5 bases at V and 5 bases at J, with 10 bases between the two ends. The CDR3 region is CASSPPGNNSPLHF. In DNA, the CDR3 is TGTGCCAGCAGTCCCCCAGGCAATAATTCACCCCTCCACTTT. Full variable domain (outside the CDR3, taken from reference TRBV28 and TRBJ1-6): DVKVTQSSRYLVKRTGEKVFLECVQDMDHENMFWYRQDPGLGLRLIYFSYDVKMKEKGDIPEGYSVSREKKERFSLILESASTNQTSMYLCASSPPGNNSPLHFGNGTRLTVT.

This clonotype was recorded many times. This chain joins TRBV2 and TRBJ1-3; the match to TRBD1 covers 8 bases. V gave up 6 bases and J gave up 4 bases; unmatched junction bases: 5. The CDR3 loop spans 14 amino acids. CDR1 is SNHLY, CDR2 FYNNEI, per germline. The CDR3 bases are TGTGCCAGCAGACACAGGGGGTTAGGAAACACCATATATTTT. This encodes CASRHRGLGNTIYF. Variable domain in full (rest from reference TRBV2 and TRBJ1-3): EPEVTQTPSHQVTQMGQEVILRCVPISNHLYFYWYRQILGQKVEFLVSFYNNEISEKSEIFDDQFSVERPDGSNFTLKIRSTKLEDSAMYFCASRHRGLGNTIYFGEGSWLTVV.

V and J are TRBV18 and TRBJ1-4; D uncertain. Germline assignment: CDR1 KGHSH and CDR2 LQKENI. The CDR3 extends over 13 amino acids. The V and J ends lost 5 bases and 8 bases respectively, with 12 bases between them. The CDR3: CASSRALAEKLFF. CDR3 nucleotides: TGTGCCAGCTCAAGGGCACTGGCGGAAAAACTGTTTTTT. The whole variable domain, remainder taken from reference TRBV18 and TRBJ1-4, is NAGVMQNPRHLVRRRGQEARLRCSPMKGHSHVYWYRQLPEEGLKFMVYLQKENIIDESGMPKERFSAEFPKEGPSILRIQQVVRGDSAAYFCASSRALAEKLFFGSGTQLSVL.

This clonotype was found a few times. The chain links TRBV20-1 to TRBJ2-7; tentative D call: TRBD1 (5 bases). The CDR3 is made up of 12 amino acids. Trimming took 4 bases from V and 4 from J, leaving 11 bases between them. From germline, CDR1 is DFQATT and CDR2 SNEGSKA (reference sequence). Here the CDR3 reads CSAKTGKYEQYF. Written as DNA, the CDR3 is TGCAGTGCTAAAACAGGAAAATACGAGCAGTACTTC.

This clonotype appeared many times. This rearrangement joins TRBV28 to TRBJ1-5, with D uncertain. V gave up 3 bases and J gave up 6 bases, with 15 bases separating them. The germline V gene encodes CDR1 MDHEN and CDR2 SYDVKM. This CDR3 comprises 15 residues. This CDR3 reads CASSFPPGISQPQHF. Written as DNA, the CDR3 is TGTGCCAGCAGTTTCCCCCCGGGGATCAGTCAGCCCCAGCATTTT. Full variable domain (outside the CDR3, taken from reference TRBV28 and TRBJ1-5): DVKVTQSSRYLVKRTGEKVFLECVQDMDHENMFWYRQDPGLGLRLIYFSYDVKMKEKGDIPEGYSVSREKKERFSLILESASTNQTSMYLCASSFPPGISQPQHFGDGTRLSIL.

This clonotype was counted many times. The rearrangement links TRBV12-3 or TRBV12-4 to TRBJ1-2, with D perhaps TRBD1 (6 bases). The CDR3 runs to 12 residues. Trimming cost V 5 bases and J 8 bases, with 12 bases left between them. CDR3 DNA: TGTGCCAGCAGTCTACAGGGAAAGGGCTACACCTTC. This encodes CASSLQGKGYTF.

This clonotype was seen many times. The chain is built from TRBV27 and TRBJ2-7, with D tentatively TRBD2 (5 bases). The CDR3 is made up of 14 amino acids. V was trimmed by 2 bases and J by 2 bases, leaving 10 bases between them. Germline CDR1 and CDR2: MNHEY and SMNVEV (reference sequence). The CDR3 DNA sequence: TGTGCCAGCAGTTTAAGTTGGGGAGCCTACGAGCAGTACTTC. Its protein product is CASSLSWGAYEQYF.

This clonotype was seen at least ten times. This chain links TRBV30 with TRBJ2-3, with TRBD2 matching 11 bases. The ends lost 1 base at V and 5 bases at J; junction bases unmatched: 2. Germline CDR1 GTSNPN, CDR2 SVGIG (reference sequence). The CDR3 has 14 amino acids. The CDR3 loop is CAWSGLAGGDTQYF. CDR3 sequence (DNA): TGTGCCTGGAGTGGTCTAGCGGGAGGAGATACGCAGTATTTT.

The chain uses TRBV28 and TRBJ1-6; D not resolved. Germline V gene data show CDR1 as MDHEN and CDR2 as SYDVKM. The CDR3 runs to 15 residues. Trimming removed 4 bases from V and 4 bases from J, with 11 bases in between. The CDR3 protein is CASSSWTGYNSPLHF. In nucleotides, the CDR3 is TGTGCCAGCAGTTCGTGGACGGGATATAATTCACCCCTCCACTTT.

J is TRBJ1-2 and V is TRBV9; 7 bases fit TRBD1. With V trimmed by 4 bases and J by 3 bases, 6 bases remained unmatched. The CDR3 loop spans 14 amino acids. Germline V gene lookup returns CDR1 SGDLS and CDR2 YYNGEE. CDR3 loop: CASSTPGTDYGYTF. CDR3 nucleotide sequence: TGTGCCAGCAGCACCCCCGGGACAGACTATGGCTACACCTTC.

This clonotype has more than one count but fewer than ten. V usage is TRBV30 and J usage is TRBJ2-7; 7 bases are a match to TRBD2. Germline assignment: CDR1 GTSNPN and CDR2 SVGIG (reference sequence). V was pared by 0 bases and J by 0 bases, with 2 bases of the junction left unmatched. This CDR3 comprises 14 residues. The CDR3 sequence: CAWSVGGISYEQYF. The CDR3 nucleotides are TGTGCCTGGAGTGTGGGAGGGATCTCCTACGAGCAGTACTTC.

This clonotype has just a few counts. The chain employs TRBV19 and TRBJ1-5; the D gene is possibly TRBD1 (5 bases). CDR3 size: 16 residues. V shed 5 bases and J shed 2 bases, with 16 bases lying between them. Germline loops: CDR1 LNHDA, CDR2 SQIVND (reference sequence). In nucleotides, the CDR3 is TGTGCCAGTAGTCTTCTGACAGTGGCGCGCAATCAGCCCCAGCATTTT. Encoded protein: CASSLLTVARNQPQHF.

This clonotype was seen many times. The genes are TRBV5-1 and TRBJ2-7; 8 bases agree with TRBD1. J gave up 0 bases and V 0 bases, and 8 bases lay outside the gene matches. The CDR3 totals 17 residues. Germline CDR1 SGHRS, CDR2 YFSETQ. The DNA of the CDR3 is TGCGCCAGCAGCTTGGGCATTGGGGACAGGACCTCCTACGAGCAGTACTTC. Protein sequence: CASSLGIGDRTSYEQYF.

This clonotype occurred many times. The rearrangement uses TRBV7-3 and TRBJ2-3; D gene unclear. The CDR3 covers 13 residues. CDR1 and CDR2 from the germline V gene are SGHTA and FQGTGA. The V gene lost 4 bases and the J gene lost 5 bases, with 10 bases spanning the gap. The CDR3 loop is CASSSNRGDTQYF. The CDR3, as DNA: TGTGCCAGCAGCTCGAACAGAGGAGATACGCAGTATTTT. Together with reference TRBV7-3 and TRBJ2-3, the CDR3 gives the full variable domain: GAGVSQTPSNKVTEKGKYVELRCDPISGHTALYWYRQSLGQGPEFLIYFQGTGAADDSGLPNDRFFAVRPEGSVSTLKIQRTERGDSAVYLCASSSNRGDTQYFGPGTRLTVL.

At least ten counts were recorded for this clonotype. This rearrangement joins TRBV28 to TRBJ2-7; D is possibly TRBD1 (6 bases). The CDR3 consists of 14 residues. CDR1 is MDHEN and CDR2 is SYDVKM in the germline V gene. Trimming took 5 bases from V and 1 from J, leaving 12 bases between them. In DNA form, the CDR3 reads TGTGCCAGCAGTCTAAGGGACACATCCTACGAGCAGTACTTC. Protein product: CASSLRDTSYEQYF.

As regards this clonotype: This may come from a read error, since a much larger clone is one base off. V and J are TRBV7-9 and TRBJ2-1, with TRBD1 as a possible D gene (6 bases). Per the germline V gene, CDR1 is SEHNR and CDR2 is FQNEAQ (reference sequence). Trimming took 5 bases from V and 10 from J, leaving 18 bases between them. This CDR3 is 14 amino acids long. The CDR3 DNA is TGTGCCAGCAGCCCTAAACAGGGAGAACACGAGCAGTTCTTC. Protein: CASSPKQGEHEQFF. Based on the CDR3 plus reference TRBV7-9 and TRBJ2-1, the full variable domain is DTGVSQNPRHKITKRGQNVTFRCDPISEHNRLYWYRQTLGQGPEFLTYFQNEAQLEKSRLLSDRFSAERPKGSFSTLEIQRTEQGDSAMYLCASSPKQGEHEQFFGPGTRLTVL.